This passage covers 27 T cell receptor beta chains from one sample sequenced in a study of a mutant IDH1 vaccine in newly diagnosed glioma. Time point defined: week 35, safety follow-up. What each vaccine dose contained was 300 ug of mutant IDH1 20-mer peptide, accompanied by topical imiquimod. Sequencing was performed with immunoSEQ multiplex PCR; in TCRdb, only in-frame clones are kept and a portion is missing. The sample has more than 40,000 clones, 85% to 90% seen once; the top ten hold around 5.4%. Antigens of these TCRs are unknown. Material: PBMCs, obtained from a glioma patient whose treatment included an IDH1 peptide vaccine. The receptors stem from a woman aged 40 to 55 with glioma.

The chain employs TRBV5-6 and TRBJ2-7, with 7 nucleotides matching TRBD1. V dropped 0 bases and J dropped 5; count of bases not matched to a gene: 5. CDR3 length: 14 amino acids. CDR1 is SGHDT, CDR2 YYEEEE, per germline. Here the CDR3 DNA reads TGTGCCAGCAGCTTGGGACAGGGTAACGACGAGCAGTACTTC. The encoded protein is CASSLGQGNDEQYF.

The genes are TRBV7-2 and TRBJ1-5, with D perhaps TRBD1 (5 bases). CDR3 length: 13 residues. V lost 5 bases to trimming and J lost 4 bases, with 9 bases between them. Germline values: CDR1 SGHTA, CDR2 FQGNSA. CDR3 sequence (DNA): TGTGCCAGCAGCAGCCAGGGAAATCAGCCCCAGCATTTT. Its protein is CASSSQGNQPQHF.

The chain is built from TRBV5-1 and TRBJ1-2; TRBD1 aligns across 8 bases. V dropped 0 bases and J dropped 5; count of bases not matched to a gene: 6. Germline-derived CDR1 and CDR2 are SGHRS and YFSETQ. CDR3 size: 15 residues. The CDR3 DNA reads as TGCGCCAGCAGCTTGGGAGACAGGGGTGTGTATGGCTACACCTTC. As protein: CASSLGDRGVYGYTF.

The rearrangement joins TRBV5-1 to TRBJ1-1; 7 bases agree with TRBD1. Germline V gene sequence: CDR1 SGHRS, CDR2 YFSETQ. The trim removed 4 bases at V and 2 bases at J, leaving 14 bases unmatched. This CDR3 has 17 residues. DNA of the CDR3: TGCGCCAGCAGCCCGGGACAGAACAGACTTCCCAACACTGAAGCTTTCTTT. Its protein is CASSPGQNRLPNTEAFF.

The chain couples TRBV30 to TRBJ2-4; a weak D match, TRBD2 (6 bases). V lost 2 bases, J lost 6 bases, and 11 bases lay in between. There are 13 residues in the CDR3. Germline CDR1 and CDR2: GTSNPN and SVGIG (reference sequence). CDR3 loop: CAWSWREGNIQYF. As DNA, the CDR3 is TGTGCCTGGAGTTGGCGGGAAGGAAACATTCAGTACTTC.

This CDR3 is CAWSDREYTYEQYF. The CDR3, as DNA: TGTGCCTGGAGTGACAGGGAGTACACCTACGAGCAGTACTTC. This chain connects TRBV30 to TRBJ2-7; weak D call: TRBD1 (6 bases). The V gene lost 1 base and the J gene lost 2 bases, with 12 bases spanning the gap. Germline CDR1 reads GTSNPN; CDR2 reads SVGIG (reference sequence). The CDR3 has 14 amino acids. The full variable domain, rest sourced from reference TRBV30 and TRBJ2-7, is SQTIHQWPATLVQPVGSPLSLECTVEGTSNPNLYWYRQAAGRGLQLLFYSVGIGQISSEVPQNLSASRPQDRQFILSSKKLLLSDSGFYLCAWSDREYTYEQYFGPGTRLTVT.

The gene calls are TRBV7-9 and TRBJ2-7, with 9 bases lining up with TRBD2. The V segment lost 3 bases and the J segment 7 bases; nucleotides outside the gene matches: 4. Germline CDR1 SEHNR, CDR2 FQNEAQ (reference sequence). The CDR3 contains 13 residues. CDR3 sequence (DNA): TGTGCCAGCAGCTTCCCGGGACTAGCAGAGCAGTACTTC. It codes for CASSFPGLAEQYF. The variable domain in full, completed from reference TRBV7-9 and TRBJ2-7, reads DTGVSQNPRHKITKRGQNVTFRCDPISEHNRLYWYRQTLGQGPEFLTYFQNEAQLEKSRLLSDRFSAERPKGSFSTLEIQRTEQGDSAMYLCASSFPGLAEQYFGPGTRLTVT.

This chain uses TRBV19 with TRBJ2-7, with D perhaps TRBD1 (6 bases). The length of the CDR3 is 12 residues. V was cut by 5 bases and J by 6 bases, with 11 bases left in between. Germline CDR1 is LNHDA and CDR2 is SQIVND (reference sequence). The CDR3 DNA sequence: TGTGCCAGTAGTGTTTCAGGGGCCGAGCAGTACTTC. Protein product: CASSVSGAEQYF.

This rearrangement joins TRBV30 to TRBJ1-1; D is unresolved. The CDR3 covers 12 residues. Trimming shortened V by 7 bases and J by 4 bases, and 13 bases separated the two germline ends. The germline gives CDR1 GTSNPN, CDR2 SVGIG (reference sequence). The DNA of the CDR3 is TGTGCCTCGGGTCCTGTGGGCACTGAAGCTTTCTTT. It encodes CASGPVGTEAFF.

This chain connects TRBV30 to TRBJ2-7; D perhaps matches TRBD2 (6 bases). Germline lookup yields CDR1 GTSNPN and CDR2 SVGIG (reference sequence). This CDR3 region has 13 residues. Trimming left V 6 bases short and J 2 bases short, with 14 bases between. CDR3 coding DNA: TGTGCCTGCCCGGGACTCTCAACCTACGAGCAGTACTTC. Translated: CACPGLSTYEQYF.

CDR3 coding DNA: TGTGCCAGCAGGGGAGGCGGGACTAGCGGGTACAATGAGCAGTTCTTC. It yields the protein CASRGGGTSGYNEQFF. V is TRBV2 and J is TRBJ2-1; 12 positions agree with TRBD2. The CDR3 sequence is 16 residues long. With 6 bases clipped from V and 4 bases from J, the junction kept 7 bases outside the gene matches. Per germline, CDR1 SNHLY and CDR2 FYNNEI.

J is TRBJ1-2 and V is TRBV5-4; the match to TRBD1 covers 9 bases. Germline loops: CDR1 SGHNT, CDR2 YYREEE (reference sequence). The junction had 8 bases not matched to a gene; V was cut back by 4 bases and J by 1 base. The CDR3 loop spans 16 amino acids. CDR3 DNA: TGTGCCAGCAGCAGGGACAGGGTGATTAGTAACTATGGCTACACCTTC. As protein: CASSRDRVISNYGYTF.

The rearrangement joins TRBV10-2 to TRBJ1-5; 7 nucleotides agree with TRBD1. CDR1 is WSHSY and CDR2 is SAAADI in the germline V gene. Germline trimming cut 3 bases from V and 2 bases from J; bases unmatched to any gene: 4. The CDR3 is 15 residues long. The CDR3 region has the DNA TGCGCCAGCAGTGATCGGGACAGCGGCAATCAGCCCCAGCATTTT. This sequence encodes CASSDRDSGNQPQHF.

The chain carries TRBV18 and TRBJ1-2; D may be TRBD1 (6 bases). Trimming took 3 bases from V and 5 from J, leaving 13 bases between them. Looked up from germline, CDR1 is KGHSH and CDR2 is LQKENI. This CDR3 has 14 residues. The CDR3 here is CASSPRQDGYGYTF. The CDR3 DNA is TGTGCCAGCTCACCCCGACAGGATGGGTATGGCTACACCTTC.

In its sample, this clone was seen a few times. The chain recombines TRBV4-2 with TRBJ1-2; 8 positions agree with TRBD1. The CDR3 covers 13 residues. Germline trimming cut 5 bases from V and 6 bases from J; bases unmatched to any gene: 5. The germline V gene has CDR1 LGHNA and CDR2 YNFKEQ. The CDR3, as DNA: TGTGCCAGCAGCAACCAGGGGGCTGATGGCTACACCTTC. It is translated as CASSNQGADGYTF.

With respect to this clone: As the CDR3 is not closed by the conserved phenylalanine or tryptophan, this likely results from a read error. No DNA is shown, since the ends of the CDR3 on it are uncertain; the CDR3 is the one TCRdb lists. The chain links TRBV7-8 to TRBJ1-4. Looked up from germline, CDR1 is SGHVS and CDR2 is FQNEAQ. The CDR3 is 14 amino acids long, termini counted. CDR3 residues: CASSQPTDGTRAWG.

The rearrangement joins TRBV4-2 to TRBJ2-5; TRBD2 matches 15 bases. The CDR3 loop spans 18 amino acids. After removal of 1 base from V and 0 bases from J, the junction contained 3 bases not matched to a gene. The germline V gene has CDR1 LGHNA and CDR2 YNFKEQ. CDR3 loop: CASSQGTSGGVYQETQYF. The CDR3, as DNA: TGTGCCAGCAGCCAAGGGACTAGCGGGGGGGTGTACCAAGAGACCCAGTACTTC.

V gene TRBV6-5 combines with J gene TRBJ1-2; no clear D gene. The V gene lost 2 bases and the J gene lost 8 bases, with 18 bases spanning the gap. CDR1 is MNHEY, CDR2 SVGAGI, per germline. This CDR3 has 15 residues. CDR3 loop: CASSYGSGWAPGYTF. As DNA, the CDR3 is TGTGCCAGCAGTTACGGGTCCGGCTGGGCTCCGGGCTACACCTTC.

The gene calls are TRBV7-2 and TRBJ2-4, with D possibly being TRBD1 (5 bases). The V end was cut by 5 bases, the J end by 3 bases, with 8 bases between. Germline-derived CDR1 and CDR2 are SGHTA and FQGNSA. The CDR3 has 13 residues. The DNA of the CDR3 is TGTGCCAGCAGCCCGCAGGGCAAAAACATTCAGTACTTC. It is translated as CASSPQGKNIQYF.

CDR3 in DNA: TGTGCCAGCAGCTTTGGGGTCGCGAACACTGAAGCTTTCTTT. It specifies CASSFGVANTEAFF. The chain combines TRBV5-4 with TRBJ1-1; D gene unclear. V shed 2 bases and J shed 1 base, with 9 bases lying between them. The CDR3 runs to 14 residues. The V gene's germline CDR1 is SGHNT and CDR2 YYREEE (reference sequence).

The chain has TRBV5-1 and TRBJ2-7, with 13 positions matching TRBD2. J gave up 4 bases and V 4 bases, and 8 bases lay outside the gene matches. The CDR3 has 16 amino acids. CDR1 and CDR2 (germline): SGHRS, YFSETQ. In nucleotides, the CDR3 is TGCGCCAGCAGCCCGTCCGGGACTAGCGGGAATTACGAGCAGTACTTC. Its translation is CASSPSGTSGNYEQYF. Together with reference TRBV5-1 and TRBJ2-7, the CDR3 gives the full variable domain: KAGVTQTPRYLIKTRGQQVTLSCSPISGHRSVSWYQQTPGQGLQFLFEYFSETQRNKGNFPGRFSGRQFSNSRSEMNVSTLELGDSALYLCASSPSGTSGNYEQYFGPGTRLTVT.

The V call is TRBV5-5, the J call TRBJ2-1, with a tentative D call TRBD2 (5 bases). V was trimmed by 4 bases and J by 3 bases, leaving 23 bases between them. CDR1 is SGHKS and CDR2 is YYEKEE in the germline V gene (reference sequence). This CDR3 has 18 residues. The CDR3 spells CASSEKFLSGGLYNEQFF. CDR3 bases: TGTGCCAGCAGCGAAAAATTTTTGAGCGGAGGCCTCTACAATGAGCAGTTCTTC.

The chain uses TRBV19 and TRBJ1-1, with 9 bases that match TRBD1. V lost 3 bases and J lost 5; bases outside the gene matches: 10. In germline, CDR1 is LNHDA, CDR2 SQIVND (reference sequence). This CDR3 has 16 residues. The CDR3 bases are TGTGCCAGTAGTATTAGGACAGGGGCGAAGAGGACTGAAGCTTTCTTT. Amino acids: CASSIRTGAKRTEAFF.

The chain carries TRBV10-3 and TRBJ2-7, with 9 nucleotides matching TRBD1. Germline V gives CDR1 ENHRY, CDR2 SYGVKD. The CDR3 is 14 residues long. With V trimmed by 4 bases and J by 3 bases, 4 bases remained unmatched. The CDR3: CAISGGTGIYEQYF. The CDR3 DNA reads TGTGCCATCAGTGGAGGGACAGGGATCTACGAGCAGTACTTC.

V and J are TRBV19 and TRBJ1-4; D may be TRBD1 (5 bases). Germline CDR1 is LNHDA and CDR2 is SQIVND (reference sequence). The V end lost 7 bases, the J end lost 8 bases, and 17 bases lay between the germline ends. The CDR3 length is 14 residues. CDR3 sequence reads: CASNPGRGGEKLFF. DNA for the CDR3: TGTGCCAGTAACCCGGGCCGGGGGGGAGAAAAACTGTTTTTT.

This chain links TRBV28 with TRBJ1-1; tentatively, D is TRBD1 (5 bases). Germline CDR1 MDHEN, CDR2 SYDVKM. The CDR3 length is 14 residues. With 6 bases removed from V and 1 base from J, the gap between germline ends came to 12 bases. The CDR3 bases are TGTGCCAGCAGGCGAGCAGGGAGGAACACTGAAGCTTTCTTT. It codes for CASRRAGRNTEAFF.

This chain joins TRBV27 and TRBJ2-3; tentatively, D is TRBD1 (6 bases). Germline V lookup: CDR1 MNHEY, CDR2 SMNVEV (reference sequence). V was shortened by 1 base and J by 4 bases, with 9 bases between the two germline ends. This CDR3 contains 14 residues. The CDR3 DNA sequence: TGTGCCAGCAGTTTATTAGCAGGGGCAGATACGCAGTATTTT. Protein product: CASSLLAGADTQYF.